This TCR beta chain was recorded in a study of cytomegalovirus exposure and HLA in healthy donors. Study conclusions and caveats: According to the study, roughly 180 TCR beta chains were cytomegalovirus-associated. Reports described diagnosis of cytomegalovirus status by the classifier as highly specific and sensitive.

Germline CDR1 reads SNHLY; CDR2 reads FYNNEI. The CDR3 is 15 amino acids. J gave up 3 bases and V 5 bases, and 5 bases lay outside the gene matches. This PCR relied on a set of 60 Vbeta primers and 13 Jbeta primers. Assay used: immunoSEQ multiplex PCR; TCRdb lists only in-frame clones, some missing. Among approximately 95,000 clones listed, approximately 80% were seen once. This clone was detected once. As yet, its antigen is unknown. The specimen sequenced was PBMCs. The rearrangement joins TRBV2 to TRBJ2-1, with 9 nucleotides matching TRBD1. The receptor was derived from a woman aged 40 to 50 in good health and CMV-seropositive. The CDR3 DNA is TGTGCCAGCAGTCCGGGACAGGGTTTCTACAATGAGCAGTTCTTC. Encoded protein: CASSPGQGFYNEQFF.